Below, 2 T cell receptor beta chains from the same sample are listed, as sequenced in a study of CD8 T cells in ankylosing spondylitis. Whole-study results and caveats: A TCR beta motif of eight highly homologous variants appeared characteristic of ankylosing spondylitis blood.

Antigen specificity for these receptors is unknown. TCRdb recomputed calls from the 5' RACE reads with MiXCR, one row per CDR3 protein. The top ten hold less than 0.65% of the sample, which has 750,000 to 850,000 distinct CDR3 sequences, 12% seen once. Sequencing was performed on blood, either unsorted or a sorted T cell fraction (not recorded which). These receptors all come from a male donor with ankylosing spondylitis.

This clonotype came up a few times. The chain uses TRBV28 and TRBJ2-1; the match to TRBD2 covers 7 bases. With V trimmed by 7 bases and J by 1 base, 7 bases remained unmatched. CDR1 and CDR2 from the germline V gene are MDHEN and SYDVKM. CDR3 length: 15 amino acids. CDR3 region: CASKTIGRSYNEQFF. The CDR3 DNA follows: TGTGCCAGCAAAACGATCGGGAGGTCCTACAATGAGCAGTTCTTC.

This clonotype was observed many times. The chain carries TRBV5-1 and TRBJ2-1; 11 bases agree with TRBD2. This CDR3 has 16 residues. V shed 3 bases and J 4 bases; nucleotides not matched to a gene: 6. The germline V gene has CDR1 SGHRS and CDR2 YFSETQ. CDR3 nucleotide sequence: TGCGCCAGCAGCTCTACTAGCGGGGGTTTGTACAATGAGCAGTTCTTC. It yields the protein CASSSTSGGLYNEQFF.